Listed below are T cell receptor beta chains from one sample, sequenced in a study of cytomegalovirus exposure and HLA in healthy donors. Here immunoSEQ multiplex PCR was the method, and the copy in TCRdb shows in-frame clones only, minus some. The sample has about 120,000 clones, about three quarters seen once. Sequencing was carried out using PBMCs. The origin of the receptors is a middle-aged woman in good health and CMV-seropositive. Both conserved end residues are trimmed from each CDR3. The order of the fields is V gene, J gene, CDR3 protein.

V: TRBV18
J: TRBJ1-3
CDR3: ASSPGPKRDTIY

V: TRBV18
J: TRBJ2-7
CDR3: ASSPGGDISYEQY

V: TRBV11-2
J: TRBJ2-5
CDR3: ASSLGRQGGGETQY

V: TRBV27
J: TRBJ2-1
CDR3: ASSFGRGIYNEQF

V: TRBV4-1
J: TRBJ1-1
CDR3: ASSQDSYPGDLNTEAF

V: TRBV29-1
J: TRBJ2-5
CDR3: SAGDRGPGETQY

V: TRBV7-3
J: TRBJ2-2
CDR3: ASSLVGRANTGELF

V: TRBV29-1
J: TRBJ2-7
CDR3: SVVGGLAGDTSEQY

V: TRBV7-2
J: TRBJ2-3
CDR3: ASSLGRLAGSDTQY

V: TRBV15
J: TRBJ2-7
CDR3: ATSREQGATREQY

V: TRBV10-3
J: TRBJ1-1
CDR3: AIRETGPGGGTEAF

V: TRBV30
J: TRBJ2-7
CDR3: AWSGHPPGDEQY

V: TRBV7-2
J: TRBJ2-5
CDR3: ASSLEAGQGRGTQY

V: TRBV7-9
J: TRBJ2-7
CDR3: ASSPGLAGAYEQH

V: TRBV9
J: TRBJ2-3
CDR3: ASSLGTSSTDTQY

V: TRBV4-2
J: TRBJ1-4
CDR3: ASSKDTVELF

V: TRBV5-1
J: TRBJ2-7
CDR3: ASSDTGTVYEQY

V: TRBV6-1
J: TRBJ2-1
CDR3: ASSDPYRGYGDEQF

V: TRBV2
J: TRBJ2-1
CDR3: ASRRDGGNEQF

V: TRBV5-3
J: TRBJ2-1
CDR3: ARSPGLAGEDEQF

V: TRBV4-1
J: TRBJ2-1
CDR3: ASSQDQQGARGNEQF

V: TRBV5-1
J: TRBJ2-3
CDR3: ASMLMGGASTDTQY

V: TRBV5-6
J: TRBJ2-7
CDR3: ASSAPSWGAEQY

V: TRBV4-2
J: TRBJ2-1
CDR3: ASSQVLLLFPNEQF

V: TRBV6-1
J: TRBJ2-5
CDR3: ASSDMGHLPRETQY

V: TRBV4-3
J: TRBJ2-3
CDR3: ASSQDEGHGTDTQY

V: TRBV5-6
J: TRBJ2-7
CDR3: ASSLKGTGLYEQY

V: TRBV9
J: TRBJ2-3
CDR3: ASSAPGISTDTQY

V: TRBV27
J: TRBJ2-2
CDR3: ASSLLAGGPNTGELF

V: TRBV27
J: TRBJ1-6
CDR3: ATALGGNSPLH

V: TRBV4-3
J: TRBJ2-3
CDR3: ASSQASGSGDTQY

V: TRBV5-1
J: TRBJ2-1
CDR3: ASSAGPGSSYNEQF

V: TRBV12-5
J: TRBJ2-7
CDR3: ASGFSTGTGSYEQY

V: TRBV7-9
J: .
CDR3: ASSPKTAYSYEQY

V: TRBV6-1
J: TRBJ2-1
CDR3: ASSEGSTSGNTF

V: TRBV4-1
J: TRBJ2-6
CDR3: ASSQEGPGSSGANVLT

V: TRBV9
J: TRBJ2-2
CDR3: ASSVVNGELF

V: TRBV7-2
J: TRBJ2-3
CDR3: ASSPGLSSITDTQY